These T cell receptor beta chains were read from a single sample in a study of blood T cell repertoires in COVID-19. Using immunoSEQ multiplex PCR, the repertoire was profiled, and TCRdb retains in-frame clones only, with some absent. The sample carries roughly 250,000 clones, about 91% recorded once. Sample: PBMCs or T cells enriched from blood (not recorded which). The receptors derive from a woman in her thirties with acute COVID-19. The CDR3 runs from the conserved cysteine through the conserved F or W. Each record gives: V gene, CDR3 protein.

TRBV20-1,CSARTTGYTF
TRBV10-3,CATSTPGQGEKLFF
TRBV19,CASSQDSDYGYTF
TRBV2,CASGGYEQYF
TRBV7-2,CASSRDRTSQETQYF
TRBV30,CAWSPGLRSSTNEKLFF
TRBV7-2,CASSFGTSGPFRGNNEQFF
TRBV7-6,CASSPTGQYNTEAFF
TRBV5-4,CASSLGQGGYGYTF
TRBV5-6,CASSSPWRGGPNQETQYF
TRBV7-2,CASSLELAGANNEQFF
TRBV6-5,CASSSFSRDRNEKLFF
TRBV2,CASRTGDRTGELFF
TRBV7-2,CASSLASHNYGYTF
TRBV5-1,CASSLDWDRGRDNEQFF
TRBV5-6,CASSLGTGNYEQYF
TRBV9,CASSPLRQGHYGYTF
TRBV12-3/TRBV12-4,CASSYLNEKLFF
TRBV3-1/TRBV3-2,CASSQEGGIQPQHF
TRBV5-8,CASSLALDRGESPLHF
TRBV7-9,CASSLGVTGTGYDTQYF
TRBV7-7,CASSLVAGQRETQYF
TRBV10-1,CASSEVAGVTDTQYF